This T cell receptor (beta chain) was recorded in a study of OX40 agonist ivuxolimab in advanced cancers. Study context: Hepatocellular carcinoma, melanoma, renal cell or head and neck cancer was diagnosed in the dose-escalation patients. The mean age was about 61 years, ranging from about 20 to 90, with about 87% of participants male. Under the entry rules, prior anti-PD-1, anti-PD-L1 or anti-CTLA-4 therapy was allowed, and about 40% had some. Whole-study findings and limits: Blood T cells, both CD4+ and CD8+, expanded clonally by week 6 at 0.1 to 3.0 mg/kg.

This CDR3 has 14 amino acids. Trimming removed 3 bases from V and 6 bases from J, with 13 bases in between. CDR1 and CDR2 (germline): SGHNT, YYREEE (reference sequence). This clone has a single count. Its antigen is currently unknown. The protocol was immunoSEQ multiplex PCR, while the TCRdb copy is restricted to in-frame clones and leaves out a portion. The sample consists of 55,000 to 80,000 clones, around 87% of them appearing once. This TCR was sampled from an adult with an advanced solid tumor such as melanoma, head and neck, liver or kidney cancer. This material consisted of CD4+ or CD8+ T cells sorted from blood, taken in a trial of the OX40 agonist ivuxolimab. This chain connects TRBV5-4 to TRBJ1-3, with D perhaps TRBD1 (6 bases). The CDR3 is CASSYQGTENTIYF. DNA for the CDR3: TGTGCCAGCAGCTACCAGGGGACGGAAAACACCATATATTTT.